Listed below are T cell receptor beta chains from one sample, sequenced in a study of T-cell reconstitution after alpha-beta-depleted transplantation in children. TCRdb ran MiXCR on the PCR reads and lists one entry per CDR3 protein. The sample holds 450,000 to 700,000 distinct CDR3 sequences, over 25% seen once. The sample was PBMCs, taken before TCRalphabeta/CD19-depleted stem cell transplant. Receptors originate from a boy under two years old with Wiskott-Aldrich syndrome, due to receive a stem cell transplant. Each CDR3 is given with its conserved first and last residue. A D gene is named only where the DNA matches it firmly. Rows give clone size only sometimes, using once, few, many, or a class for an expanded clone.

v_call	j_call	clone_size	d_call	cdr3_nt	cdr3_aa
TRBV3-1	TRBJ1-1	few	TRBD1	TGTGCCAGCAGCCAACCAGGGGGCTCTGAAGCTTTCTTT	CASSQPGGSEAFF
TRBV24-1	TRBJ2-2	.	.	TGTGCCACCAGTAAAGGGAACACCGGGGAGCTGTTTTTT	CATSKGNTGELFF
TRBV7-9	TRBJ2-5	.	.	TGTGCCAGCAGCTCGAATAGCGGTAGCTCGGAGACCCAGTACTTC	CASSSNSGSSETQYF
TRBV6-5	TRBJ2-5	.	.	TGTGCCAGCAGTTTCCTGTCCACTCTGGCTTTGCAAGAGACCCAGTACTTC	CASSFLSTLALQETQYF
TRBV5-1	TRBJ1-1	.	.	TGCGCCAGCAGCTTGGGAAGGAAGGCTGCAGCTTTCTTT	CASSLGRKAAAFF
TRBV7-2	TRBJ2-2	few	TRBD1	TGTGCCAGCAGCTCACCCAGGACAGGACCCGGGGAGCTGTTTTTT	CASSSPRTGPGELFF
TRBV5-1	TRBJ2-1	few	.	TGCGCCAGCAGCTTCAATAGTGTCAATGAGCAGTTCTTC	CASSFNSVNEQFF
TRBV2	TRBJ2-1	few	.	TGTGCCAGCAGTGATTTCGGTGGTAGCGGAGCCTACAATGAGCAGTTCTTC	CASSDFGGSGAYNEQFF
TRBV3-1	TRBJ2-3	.	.	TGTGCCAGCAGCCAAGCGTCCGGAGATACGCAGTATTTT	CASSQASGDTQYF
TRBV5-1	TRBJ2-7	.	TRBD1	TGCGCCAGCAGCTTGCGCACAGGGGAGCTCGAGCAGTACTTC	CASSLRTGELEQYF
TRBV5-4	TRBJ2-2	.	TRBD2	TGTGCCAGCAGCCTAGCGGGAGAAGCCGGGGAGCTGTTTTTT	CASSLAGEAGELFF
TRBV6-6	TRBJ2-7	once	.	TGTGCCAGCAGGGCGGCGAGCTCCTACGAGCAGTACTTC	CASRAASSYEQYF
TRBV5-1	TRBJ2-7	few	.	TGCGCCAGCAGCTTGGTTCGAAGTGGGGGGCTGTCCTACGAGCAGTACTTC	CASSLVRSGGLSYEQYF